This passage covers 7 T cell receptor beta chains from one sample sequenced in a study of OX40 agonist ivuxolimab in advanced cancers. Here immunoSEQ multiplex PCR was the method, and the copy in TCRdb shows in-frame clones only, minus some. The sample records approximately 88,000 clones, over 75% being singletons. This specimen consisted of CD4+ or CD8+ T cells sorted from blood, obtained in a trial of the OX40 agonist ivuxolimab. The origin of the receptors is an adult with an advanced solid tumor such as melanoma, head and neck, liver or kidney cancer.

The gene calls are TRBV30 and TRBJ1-5; 8 bases fit TRBD1. The V and J ends lost 3 bases and 0 bases, in that order; junction bases with no gene match: 7. CDR1 is GTSNPN and CDR2 is SVGIG in the germline V gene (reference sequence). The CDR3 has 16 amino acids. CDR3: CAWSPGGLYSNQPQHF. CDR3 bases: TGTGCCTGGAGCCCAGGGGGCCTATATAGCAATCAGCCCCAGCATTTT. Full variable domain (remainder filled in from reference TRBV30 and TRBJ1-5): SQTIHQWPATLVQPVGSPLSLECTVEGTSNPNLYWYRQAAGRGLQLLFYSVGIGQISSEVPQNLSASRPQDRQFILSSKKLLLSDSGFYLCAWSPGGLYSNQPQHFGDGTRLSIL.

The chain joins TRBV5-1 to TRBJ1-2; D is ambiguous. Trimming removed 0 bases from V and 0 bases from J, with 9 bases in between. Germline assignment: CDR1 SGHRS and CDR2 YFSETQ. CDR3 size: 15 residues. Written as DNA, the CDR3 is TGCGCCAGCAGCTTGGGCCGCCTCACTAACTATGGCTACACCTTC. This codes for CASSLGRLTNYGYTF.

This chain connects TRBV6-1 to TRBJ1-5, with D uncertain. Trimming cost V 2 bases and J 0 bases, with 11 bases left between them. CDR1 and CDR2 (germline): MNHNS, SASEGT. The CDR3 has 16 residues. The CDR3 protein is CASSELSGYSNQPQHF. Here the CDR3 DNA reads TGTGCCAGCAGTGAACTATCGGGGTATAGCAATCAGCCCCAGCATTTT.

The chain is built from TRBV4-3 and TRBJ1-6, with D maybe TRBD1 (5 bases). V shed 1 base and J shed 0 bases, with 13 bases lying between them. Germline V lookup: CDR1 LGHNA, CDR2 YSLEER. The length of the CDR3 is 18 residues. CDR3 sequence reads: CASSQGRGGSSYNSPLHF. CDR3 coding DNA: TGCGCCAGCAGCCAAGGGAGGGGCGGAAGCTCCTATAATTCACCCCTCCACTTT.

This clone was counted many times. The chain carries TRBV27 and TRBJ1-5, with a weak D call TRBD1 (5 bases). V gave up 3 bases and J gave up 0 bases, with 9 bases separating them. CDR3 length equals 15 residues. Germline CDR1 is MNHEY and CDR2 is SMNVEV (reference sequence). CDR3 sequence reads: CASSFRGSSNQPQHF. Written as DNA, the CDR3 is TGTGCCAGCAGTTTTCGGGGGAGTAGCAATCAGCCCCAGCATTTT.

The chain has TRBV11-2 and TRBJ2-5; TRBD2 aligns across 7 bases. The CDR3 totals 16 residues. V lost 1 base to trimming and J lost 4 bases; unmatched junction nucleotides: 9. The germline V gene has CDR1 SGHAT and CDR2 FQNNGV. The CDR3 sequence: CASSLGAGVLSETQYF. The CDR3 nucleotides read TGTGCCAGCAGCTTAGGGGCGGGAGTGTTGTCAGAGACCCAGTACTTC. The full variable domain, in which reference TRBV11-2 and TRBJ2-5 provide the parts outside the CDR3, is EAGVAQSPRYKIIEKRQSVAFWCNPISGHATLYWYQQILGQGPKLLIQFQNNGVVDDSQLPKDRFSAERLKGVDSTLKIQPAKLEDSAVYLCASSLGAGVLSETQYFGPGTRLLVL.

This sequence joins TRBV10-1 and TRBJ2-4; 13 bases are a match to TRBD2. This CDR3 has 17 residues. Germline V gives CDR1 WNHNN, CDR2 SYGVQD (reference sequence). V was clipped by 9 bases and J by 7 bases; unmatched bases: 15. CDR3 sequence (DNA): TGCGCCAGGGCGAACCGGACTAGCGGGGGCAAGGGGAACATTCAGTACTTC. Its translation: CARANRTSGGKGNIQYF.